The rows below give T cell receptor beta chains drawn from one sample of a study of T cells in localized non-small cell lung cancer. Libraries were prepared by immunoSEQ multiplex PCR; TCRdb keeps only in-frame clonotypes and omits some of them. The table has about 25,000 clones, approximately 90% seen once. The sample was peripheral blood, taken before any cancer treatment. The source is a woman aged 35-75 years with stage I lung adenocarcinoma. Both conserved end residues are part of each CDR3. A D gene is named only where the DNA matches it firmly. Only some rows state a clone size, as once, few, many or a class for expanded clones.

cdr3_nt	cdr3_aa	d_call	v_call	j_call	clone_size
TGTGCCAGCAGGCCCACTTTTAAGCAGCCCCAGCATTTT	CASRPTFKQPQHF	-	TRBV6-5	TRBJ1-5	once
TGTGCCAGCAGTTACTCGCGAGGGGGGGCCACTGAAGCTTTCTTT	CASSYSRGGATEAFF	-	TRBV6-5	TRBJ1-1	-
TGTGCCAGCAGCTCCGGGAGGAGCTCCTACAATGAGCAGTTCTTC	CASSSGRSSYNEQFF	TRBD2	TRBV5-6	TRBJ2-1	-
TGTGCCAGCAGCTTAGGAACAGGGACTAGCGGACACAATGAGCAGTTCTTC	CASSLGTGTSGHNEQFF	TRBD2	TRBV7-6	TRBJ2-1	-
TGTGCCAGCAGCTCCGATCCGAACACTGAAGCTTTCTTT	CASSSDPNTEAFF	-	TRBV7-3	TRBJ1-1	-
TGTGCCTGGAGGACAGGGGGCGCGGGTTCCGGGGAGCTGTTTTTT	CAWRTGGAGSGELFF	TRBD1	TRBV30	TRBJ2-2	few
TGTGCCAGCAGGAGAGCGGGACGAACCGGGGAGCTGTTTTTT	CASRRAGRTGELFF	TRBD2	TRBV28	TRBJ2-2	-
TGTGCCAGCAGCGTGGACGGGGAGTACAATGAGCAGTTCTTC	CASSVDGEYNEQFF	-	TRBV9	TRBJ2-1	medium-sized
TGCGCCAGCGGAGACAGGGTAGGAACCGGGGAGCTGTTTTTT	CASGDRVGTGELFF	TRBD1	TRBV10-2	TRBJ2-2	-
TGTGCCAGTAGCCCGACTAGCGGGAGGACCGAGCAGTACTTC	CASSPTSGRTEQYF	TRBD2	TRBV19	TRBJ2-7	-
TGTGCCAGCAGCGTAGGGGGGCTAGCGGTGTACAATGAGCAGTTCTTC	CASSVGGLAVYNEQFF	-	TRBV9	TRBJ2-1	-
TGTGCCAGCTCACCACTAGCGGGAGTTAACGAGCAGTACTTC	CASSPLAGVNEQYF	TRBD2	TRBV18	TRBJ2-7	-
TGTGCCAGCAGCTTTTCCAGGATTTCCTACGAGCAGTACTTC	CASSFSRISYEQYF	-	TRBV5-6	TRBJ2-7	once
TGCGCCAGCAGCAGTCACAGGGGGGATTACAATGAGCAGTTCTTC	CASSSHRGDYNEQFF	TRBD1	TRBV5-1	TRBJ2-1	-
TGCGCCAGCAGCCAAGTCTGGACTAGCGGGAGGGTAATTTGGGAGCAGTACTTC	CASSQVWTSGRVIWEQYF	TRBD2	TRBV4-1	TRBJ2-7	-
TGTGCCATCAGGGGGACAGGCCAAGAGACCCAGTACTTC	CAIRGTGQETQYF	TRBD1	TRBV10-3	TRBJ2-5	-
TGTGCCAGCAGCCAAGATTTCTACAATGAGCAGTTCTTC	CASSQDFYNEQFF	-	TRBV14	TRBJ2-1	-
TGTGCCAGCAGTTCTCTAGCGGGAGGGTCCTACAATGAGCAGTTCTTC	CASSSLAGGSYNEQFF	TRBD2	TRBV28	TRBJ2-1	-
TGTGCCAGCAGTTACATACAGGGAAGGTCATACAATGAGCAGTTCTTC	CASSYIQGRSYNEQFF	-	TRBV6-6	TRBJ2-1	-
TGTGCCAGTAGTTCGGACAGAACTGGAAACACCATATATTTT	CASSSDRTGNTIYF	-	TRBV19	TRBJ1-3	few
TGTGCCAGCAGCTTGTCAGGGGGGGACCAGCCCCAGCATTTT	CASSLSGGDQPQHF	TRBD1	TRBV5-6	TRBJ1-5	-
TGTGCCAGCTCCCCGGTGAGCTCCTACAATGAGCAGTTCTTC	CASSPVSSYNEQFF	-	TRBV13	TRBJ2-1	few
TGTGCCAGCAGGCCCGAGGGAGGGGCCAACTATGGCTACACCTTC	CASRPEGGANYGYTF	-	TRBV28	TRBJ1-2	-
TGTGCCAGCGGGTTCAGGGATGGCTACACCTTC	CASGFRDGYTF	-	TRBV27	TRBJ1-2	-
TGTGCCTGGAGTGCCGGACTGAACCCCGACTTC	CAWSAGLNPDF	-	TRBV30	TRBJ1-2	-
TGTGCCAGTAGTCGACAGGGAGAGACCCAGTACTTC	CASSRQGETQYF	TRBD1	TRBV19	TRBJ2-5	-
TGTGCCAGCTTTAGACTGACTAGCGCCAAATACAATGAGCAGTTCTTC	CASFRLTSAKYNEQFF	TRBD2	TRBV18	TRBJ2-1	-
TGTGCCAGCAGTTACTCGGGGGGGCACAGGCAGCCCCAGCATTTT	CASSYSGGHRQPQHF	-	TRBV6-5	TRBJ1-5	once
TGTGCCAGCAGCCGTCCTGATCGCGGGAGAGAGCAGTACTTC	CASSRPDRGREQYF	TRBD2	TRBV6-6	TRBJ2-7	-
TGCGCCAGCAGCTTTTCTAATGAGCAGTTCTTC	CASSFSNEQFF	-	TRBV5-1	TRBJ2-1	once
TGTGCCAGCAGTTTAAGTGTTGGAGGGAGGAAAGAGACCCAGTACTTC	CASSLSVGGRKETQYF	-	TRBV28	TRBJ2-5	-
TGTGCCAGCAGTGAAGGACAGGGGACCCAAGAGACCCAGTACTTC	CASSEGQGTQETQYF	TRBD1	TRBV6-1	TRBJ2-5	-
TGTGCCAGCAGTTTCGCAAACAGGGGCCCGCGGGGCTACACCTTC	CASSFANRGPRGYTF	TRBD1	TRBV28	TRBJ1-2	-
TGTGCCAGCAGCATAGGACAGGACAATCAGCCCCAGCATTTT	CASSIGQDNQPQHF	TRBD1	TRBV28	TRBJ1-5	-
TGTGCCAGCAGCCAAAGAGTAGGTACGAGTTACAATGAGCAGTTCTTC	CASSQRVGTSYNEQFF	-	TRBV14	TRBJ2-1	-
TGTGCCAGCAGTTTGGTACAGGGATCATCGGGGGACACCTTC	CASSLVQGSSGDTF	-	TRBV28	TRBJ1-2	-
TGTGCCAGCATGAAGCGAAACACCATATATTTT	CASMKRNTIYF	-	TRBV27	TRBJ1-3	-
TGCGCCAGCAGCCAATTTCCGGGAGAAGAGGGTCGTAGTGAGCAGTTCTTC	CASSQFPGEEGRSEQFF	-	TRBV4-1	TRBJ2-1	-
TGTGCCAGTAGTATAGGAGGGAACTATGGCTACACCTTC	CASSIGGNYGYTF	-	TRBV19	TRBJ1-2	-
TGTGCCAGCAGACAGCTTTCGAACACCGGGGAGCTGTTTTTT	CASRQLSNTGELFF	-	TRBV6-4	TRBJ2-2	-
TGTGCCAGTACAACACCTTCCTACAATGAGCAGTTCTTC	CASTTPSYNEQFF	-	TRBV28	TRBJ2-1	-
TGTGCCAGCGTAATAGGGGGCGCGAGGAACTATGGCTACACCTTC	CASVIGGARNYGYTF	TRBD1	TRBV2	TRBJ1-2	-
TGTGCCAGCTCACCACGAGCGGGAGTTGCAGAGACCCAGTACTTC	CASSPRAGVAETQYF	TRBD2	TRBV18	TRBJ2-5	-
TGTGCCAGCAGCTTGGGGCCGGGGGGGCTTTTCAGCTCCTACAATGAGCAGTTCTTC	CASSLGPGGLFSSYNEQFF	TRBD2	TRBV28	TRBJ2-1	-
TGTGCCAGCAGTTCGCAAAGAAACATTCAGTACTTC	CASSSQRNIQYF	-	TRBV27	TRBJ2-4	-
TGTGCCAGCAGCTACTTCAGCTACGAGCAGTACTTC	CASSYFSYEQYF	-	TRBV2	TRBJ2-7	-
TGTGCCAGCAGCTTAGATAGCGGGAGAGGCACAGATACGCAGTATTTT	CASSLDSGRGTDTQYF	TRBD2	TRBV11-3	TRBJ2-3	once
TGTGCCAGCAGCTTGGGACTAGCGGGAGCAGATACGCAGTATTTT	CASSLGLAGADTQYF	TRBD2	TRBV5-6	TRBJ2-3	-
TGTGCCAGTAAGTCCGGGAGTAGTCCAGATACGCAGTATTTT	CASKSGSSPDTQYF	-	TRBV19	TRBJ2-3	-